The sequence of this T cell receptor (beta chain) was determined in a study of PD-1 blockade in classical Hodgkin lymphoma. In the study overall: Nivolumab dosed at 3 mg/kg went to patients intravenously every 2 weeks.

This clone was counted once. Its cognate antigen is unknown. General study findings and limits: Relapsed/refractory patients reportedly had the lowest baseline TCR diversity, below newly diagnosed patients, who were below healthy donors. Those starting nivolumab under 1 year post-ASCT were excluded.

Only in-frame clones appear in the TCRdb table, and some are missing; sequencing was by immunoSEQ multiplex PCR. This table holds 40,000 to 50,000 clones, about 86% found once. The germline CDR1 and CDR2 sequences are SGHAT and FQNNGV. J lost 2 bases, V lost 1 base, and 6 bases had no gene match. The length of the CDR3 is 16 residues. Relapse was seen in all patients after autologous stem cell transplantation, and brentuximab vedotin exposure was variable. When best responses were assessed, they were complete response, partial response or progressive disease. Specimen: peripheral blood mononuclear cells (PBMCs), collected before the second cycle of nivolumab. The sequence was collected from a human donor with classical Hodgkin lymphoma. The chain has TRBV11-2 and TRBJ1-1, with TRBD1 matching over 8 bases. The chain's CDR3 is CASSLGLDRDNTEAFF. As DNA, the CDR3 is TGTGCCAGCAGCTTAGGCCTGGACAGGGATAACACTGAAGCTTTCTTT.